One and the same sample provided the 12 T cell receptor beta chains below, sequenced in a study of blood T cell repertoires in COVID-19. Assay used: immunoSEQ multiplex PCR; TCRdb lists only in-frame clones, some missing. The sample includes about 120,000 clones, about four fifths of them seen just once. The sample taken for sequencing was peripheral blood. Receptors were obtained from a woman at least 80 years old with acute or convalescent COVID-19.

This clone was seen a handful of times. This chain connects TRBV12-5 to TRBJ2-7; D is perhaps TRBD1 (6 bases). Trimming pared 5 bases from V and 0 bases from J, leaving 8 bases between. Germline V gene sequence: CDR1 LGHNT, CDR2 FRNRAP. This CDR3 has 13 amino acids. Here the CDR3 reads CASGVDSSYEQYF. The CDR3 DNA sequence: TGTGCTAGTGGTGTGGACAGCTCCTACGAGCAGTACTTC.

V gene TRBV9 combines with J gene TRBJ1-3; TRBD1 agrees at 7 bases. Germline values: CDR1 SGDLS, CDR2 YYNGEE. The trim removed 4 bases at V and 0 bases at J, leaving 7 bases unmatched. This CDR3 contains 16 residues. In nucleotides, the CDR3 is TGTGCCAGCAGCCCTGGGGACAGAAGCTCTGGAAACACCATATATTTT. It codes for CASSPGDRSSGNTIYF.

The gene calls are TRBV7-2 and TRBJ1-1, with a possible D match to TRBD1 (5 bases). Germline CDR1 SGHTA, CDR2 FQGNSA. The CDR3 totals 14 residues. With 2 bases removed from V and 3 bases from J, the gap between germline ends came to 10 bases. The CDR3: CASSLQGTDTEAFF. The DNA of the CDR3 is TGTGCCAGCAGCTTACAGGGAACGGACACTGAAGCTTTCTTT. The full variable domain, rest sourced from reference TRBV7-2 and TRBJ1-1, is GAGVSQSPSNKVTEKGKDVELRCDPISGHTALYWYRQSLGQGLEFLIYFQGNSAPDKSGLPSDRFSAERTGGSVSTLTIQRTQQEDSAVYLCASSLQGTDTEAFFGQGTRLTVV.

CDR3: CASSSGRGHKGEQFF. The CDR3 region has the DNA TGTGCCAGCAGCTCCGGCAGGGGGCATAAGGGTGAGCAGTTCTTC. The chain recombines TRBV7-2 with TRBJ2-1; 8 positions match TRBD1. The CDR3 is made up of 15 amino acids. Germline CDR1 is SGHTA and CDR2 is FQGNSA. Trimming at V came to 4 bases and at J to 9 bases, leaving 11 bases not matched to a gene.

In its sample, this clone was seen many times. This sequence joins TRBV19 and TRBJ2-1, with TRBD1 identical over 9 bases. V shed 3 bases, J shed 4 bases, and the junction held 10 bases outside the gene matches. The CDR3 extends over 17 amino acids. From germline, CDR1 is LNHDA and CDR2 SQIVND (reference sequence). In DNA, the CDR3 is TGTGCCAGTAGTATGACCGGGACAGGGAATCGTTACAATGAGCAGTTCTTC. Its protein is CASSMTGTGNRYNEQFF.

This sequence joins TRBV5-4 and TRBJ1-2; 7 nucleotides match TRBD1. V lost 3 bases, J lost 2 bases, and 13 bases stayed unmatched. Germline-derived CDR1 and CDR2 are SGHNT and YYREEE (reference sequence). This CDR3 spans 17 amino acids. The CDR3 DNA reads TGTGCCAGCAGCTCGGGGACTCGGGACAGTGCAAACTATGGCTACACCTTC. Protein product: CASSSGTRDSANYGYTF. Together with reference TRBV5-4 and TRBJ1-2, the CDR3 gives the full variable domain: ETGVTQSPTHLIKTRGQQVTLRCSSQSGHNTVSWYQQALGQGPQFIFQYYREEENGRGNFPPRFSGLQFPNYSSELNVNALELDDSALYLCASSSGTRDSANYGYTFGSGTRLTVV.

This clone has more than one count but fewer than ten. The V gene is TRBV5-5, the J gene TRBJ1-5; 7 bases fit TRBD1. Losses at the gene ends were 4 bases for V and 4 bases for J; bases not matched to a gene: 5. The CDR3 is made up of 14 amino acids. Per germline, CDR1 SGHKS and CDR2 YYEKEE (reference sequence). This CDR3 is CASSLTGTNQPQHF. In DNA form, the CDR3 reads TGTGCCAGCAGCCTGACAGGGACAAATCAGCCCCAGCATTTT.

The V and J genes are TRBV30 and TRBJ1-1; 11 bases match TRBD1. The CDR3 is made up of 14 amino acids. Losses at the gene ends were 0 bases for V and 4 bases for J; bases not matched to a gene: 1. Germline CDR1 reads GTSNPN; CDR2 reads SVGIG (reference sequence). The CDR3 DNA sequence: TGTGCCTGGAGTGTAGGGACAGGGGGCACTGAAGCTTTCTTT. Translation gives CAWSVGTGGTEAFF.

V is TRBV7-2 and J is TRBJ2-4, with 8 bases that match TRBD1. CDR1 and CDR2 from the germline V gene are SGHTA and FQGNSA. V lost 5 bases to trimming and J lost 11 bases; unmatched junction nucleotides: 8. The CDR3 runs to 13 residues. CDR3 in DNA: TGTGCCAGCAGCCGGGACAGGTCAGGCGTTCAGTACTTC. It yields the protein CASSRDRSGVQYF.

This clone was seen a handful of times. The V gene is TRBV6-5, the J gene TRBJ1-2; 7 nucleotides line up with TRBD1. This CDR3 comprises 15 residues. With V trimmed by 6 bases and J by 2 bases, 9 bases remained unmatched. CDR1 and CDR2 (germline): MNHEY, SVGAGI. The CDR3, as DNA: TGTGCCAGCAGACCTCAGGCAGGGGGAAACTATGGCTACACCTTC. It is translated as CASRPQAGGNYGYTF.

DNA of the CDR3: TGCGCCAGCAGCCAAAACAGGGGGCAAGGTGGAAACACCATATATTTT. Translation: CASSQNRGQGGNTIYF. The chain employs TRBV4-3 and TRBJ1-3; 9 bases are a match to TRBD1. With V trimmed by 2 bases and J by 3 bases, 5 bases remained unmatched. The germline CDR1 and CDR2 sequences are LGHNA and YSLEER. The CDR3 is 16 residues long.

This clone was seen a few times. The rearrangement links TRBV3-1 (or the pseudogene TRBV3-2) to TRBJ2-7; TRBD1 agrees at 9 bases. Germline V gives CDR1 LGHDT, CDR2 YNNKEL (reference sequence). The CDR3 consists of 15 residues. J gave up 4 bases and V 1 base, and 5 bases lay outside the gene matches. In DNA form, the CDR3 reads TGTGCCAGCAGCCAAGCGGGACAGGGTACGTACGAGCAGTACTTC. It is translated as CASSQAGQGTYEQYF.